This T cell receptor beta chain was obtained from a study of blood T cell repertoires in COVID-19. As for the study in general: T cells, B-cell-depleted T cells, or PBMCs supplied cDNA or gDNA.

The authors' processing: Estimation of nucleated cell counts relied on the amplification of reference gene primers. The data were produced by immunoSEQ multiplex PCR, yet TCRdb's version contains in-frame clones alone and is incomplete. For V, J and clone size, that table is used; D and trimming come from the DNA. The sample carries under 170,000 clones, about nine tenths recorded once. Germline V gene data show CDR1 as KGHSH and CDR2 as LQKENI. The CDR3 extends over 22 amino acids. V was shortened by 2 bases and J by 2 bases, with 33 bases between the two germline ends. Material for sequencing was peripheral blood. The genes are TRBV18 and TRBJ2-5; a possible D gene is TRBD1 (5 bases). The source of this sequence is a woman aged 60-75 years with active or convalescent COVID-19. The CDR3 is CASSPISLRPGPSLTTQETQYF. The DNA for the CDR3 is TGTGCCAGCTCACCAATTTCCCTACGGCCAGGGCCCTCCTTAACTACACAAGAGACCCAGTACTTC.